Below, 13 T cell receptor beta chains from the same sample are listed, as sequenced in a study of T cell repertoires in cytomegalovirus infection. TCRdb re-analysed the reads in MiXCR, keeping a single row per CDR3 protein. The sample carries some 920,000 distinct CDR3 sequences, around 32% recorded once. No antigen is known for these receptors. The source was cultured CD8+ T cells from PBMCs, collected from culture after CMV antigen stimulation. The source is a human donor in good health (CMV status not recorded). Some clones in this sample may be carry-over from other donors' samples.

This clonotype appeared a few times. V is TRBV27 and J is TRBJ2-3, with 12 bases fitting TRBD2. The CDR3 runs 19 residues. With 2 bases clipped from V and 0 bases from J, the junction kept 9 bases outside the gene matches. Germline CDR1 is MNHEY and CDR2 is SMNVEV (reference sequence). In DNA form, the CDR3 reads TGTGCCAGCAGTTTAACAGCCTCCGGACTAGCGGGAAGCACAGATACGCAGTATTTT. This encodes CASSLTASGLAGSTDTQYF.

This clonotype was found once. Being one base from a much bigger clone, this may be a read error. The rearrangement uses TRBV12-3 or TRBV12-4 and TRBJ2-7; D unresolved. This CDR3 comprises 11 residues. CDR3 DNA: TGTACCAGCAGTTTTCCGGGCGAGCAGTACTTC. Translation gives CTSSFPGEQYF.

This clonotype was observed a few times. V and J are TRBV7-9 and TRBJ2-3; D perhaps matches TRBD1 (6 bases). V was clipped by 5 bases and J by 0 bases, with 12 bases between them. The CDR3 is 15 residues long. Germline loops: CDR1 SEHNR, CDR2 FQNEAQ (reference sequence). Here the CDR3 reads CASSRGQYSTDTQYF. The CDR3 DNA sequence: TGTGCCAGCAGCCGCGGACAGTATAGCACAGATACGCAGTATTTT.

This clonotype occurred many times. The chain is built from TRBV12-3 or TRBV12-4 and TRBJ2-7; D is unclear. The CDR3 loop spans 13 amino acids. V lost 6 bases and J 2 bases, leaving 11 bases between the germline ends. CDR3 DNA sequence: TGTGCCAGCAGCCCCGCAGGTACCTACGAGCAGTACTTC. Protein: CASSPAGTYEQYF.

At least ten counts were recorded for this clonotype. The chain couples TRBV7-8 to TRBJ2-1; D is unclear. Trimming stripped 0 bases from V and 0 bases from J, with 9 bases between. The CDR3 length is 16 residues. CDR1 is SGHVS and CDR2 is FQNEAQ in the germline V gene. CDR3 protein: CASSLAPGTSYNEQFF. CDR3 sequence (DNA): TGTGCCAGCAGCTTAGCGCCAGGAACCTCCTACAATGAGCAGTTCTTC.

This clonotype was picked up many times. This rearrangement joins TRBV7-6 to TRBJ2-7; 8 nucleotides align to TRBD1. The junction had 6 bases not matched to a gene; V was cut back by 5 bases and J by 3 bases. Germline V lookup: CDR1 SGHVS, CDR2 FNYEAQ. The CDR3 spans 14 residues. The CDR3 DNA follows: TGTGCCAGCAGCCCTGGACAGGGTCGCTACGAGCAGTACTTC. Its protein is CASSPGQGRYEQYF.

The chain employs TRBV12-5 and TRBJ2-2; D gene ambiguous. Germline V gene lookup returns CDR1 LGHNT and CDR2 FRNRAP. CDR3 length: 15 amino acids. The V gene lost 5 bases and the J gene lost 5 bases, with 15 bases spanning the gap. CDR3 region: CASGLPLTGTGELFF. The DNA of the CDR3 is TGTGCTAGTGGTCTTCCTCTCACGGGTACCGGGGAGCTGTTTTTT.

This clonotype was detected many times. The chain uses TRBV6-8 and TRBJ1-5; TRBD1 is a possible D gene (5 bases). Between the trimmed V and J ends, which lost 2 bases and 5 bases, there was a span of 19 bases. Germline CDR1 MNHGY, CDR2 SAAAGT. This CDR3 has 17 residues. The CDR3 DNA follows: TGTGCCAGCAGTTACAGAAATGGACACTTAGGGGATCAGCCCCAGCATTTT. Its translation: CASSYRNGHLGDQPQHF.

This chain links TRBV6-2 or TRBV6-3 with TRBJ2-1, with D perhaps TRBD2 (6 bases). The germline CDR1 and CDR2 sequences are MNHEY and SVGEGT. The length of the CDR3 is 18 residues. V was trimmed by 6 bases and J by 4 bases, leaving 25 bases between them. As DNA, the CDR3 is TGTGCCAGCAGCAACGGGGGTAGGAGGGAAAAGGAGTACAATGAGCAGTTCTTC. The encoded protein is CASSNGGRREKEYNEQFF.

Many counts were recorded for this clonotype. The CDR3 DNA follows: TGTGCCAGCAGCTTAGAGGGACCCCTTTACGAGCAGTACGTC. Translated: CASSLEGPLYEQYV. The chain has TRBV7-8 and TRBJ2-7; D might be TRBD1 or TRBD2, each matching 5 bases. Germline CDR1 is SGHVS and CDR2 is FQNEAQ. The CDR3 loop spans 14 amino acids. Trimming cost V 1 base and J 4 bases, with 11 bases left between them.

The table lists this clonotype with a few counts. The V and J genes are TRBV15 and TRBJ1-1; D is perhaps TRBD1 (6 bases). In germline, CDR1 is LNHNV, CDR2 YYDKDF (reference sequence). V dropped 2 bases and J dropped 1 base, with 14 bases sitting between them. This CDR3 is built from 16 residues. The CDR3 DNA sequence: TGTGCCACCAGCAGAAATCCCGGGGGCGAGAACACTGAAGCTTTCTTT. Translated: CATSRNPGGENTEAFF.

The CDR3 loop reads CASSFASDSWYGYTF. CDR3 DNA sequence: TGTGCCAGTAGTTTCGCCTCGGACAGCTGGTATGGCTACACCTTC. The gene calls are TRBV19 and TRBJ1-2, with D perhaps TRBD1 (6 bases). This CDR3 contains 15 residues. Trimming took 5 bases from V and 5 from J, leaving 18 bases between them. The germline V gene has CDR1 LNHDA and CDR2 SQIVND (reference sequence).

The rearrangement uses TRBV2 and TRBJ2-7, with TRBD2 matching 12 bases. The V gene's germline CDR1 is SNHLY and CDR2 FYNNEI. J gave up 3 bases and V 6 bases, and 9 bases lay outside the gene matches. CDR3 size: 16 residues. The CDR3, as DNA: TGTGCCAGCAGGGGGAGAGGACTAGCGGGGATCTACGAGCAGTACTTC. Encoded protein: CASRGRGLAGIYEQYF.